These 30 T cell receptor beta chains were all obtained from the same sample, sequenced in a study of CD8 T cells in ankylosing spondylitis. TCRdb reprocessed the 5' RACE reads via MiXCR and lists one record per CDR3 protein. Among about 140,000 distinct CDR3 sequences listed, roughly a third were seen once. Sequenced input: synovial fluid, either unsorted or a sorted T cell fraction (not recorded which). Receptors originate from a male donor with ankylosing spondylitis.

This clonotype was seen a handful of times. V gene TRBV12-3 or TRBV12-4 combines with J gene TRBJ1-1; D gene uncertain. This CDR3 spans 13 amino acids. The V end lost 5 bases, the J end lost 4 bases, and 11 bases lay between the germline ends. The DNA for the CDR3 is TGTGCCAGCAGTCGGTCGTGGTTCACTGAAGCTTTCTTT. Its translation is CASSRSWFTEAFF.

The chain couples TRBV3-1 to TRBJ1-4, with a weak D call TRBD1 (6 bases). The CDR3 spans 15 residues. Trimming took off 1 base at V and 14 bases at J, with 20 bases between the two ends. Germline V lookup: CDR1 LGHDT, CDR2 YNNKEL (reference sequence). The CDR3 DNA is TGTGCCAGCAGCCAAGGGGGGCCTCCCCTGGCTTGGCTGTTTTTT. Protein sequence: CASSQGGPPLAWLFF.

This clonotype was counted only a few times. The chain employs TRBV5-1 and TRBJ2-7; maybe TRBD1 (6 bases). Germline V CDR1 and CDR2: SGHRS, YFSETQ. This CDR3 region has 14 residues. The V gene lost 4 bases and the J gene lost 2 bases, with 13 bases spanning the gap. CDR3 loop: CASSVLQGPYEQYF. The DNA of the CDR3 is TGCGCCAGCAGCGTACTACAGGGCCCCTACGAGCAGTACTTC.

There are many counts of this clonotype. The genes are TRBV7-9 and TRBJ2-3; 7 nucleotides match TRBD2. CDR1 and CDR2 (germline): SEHNR, FQNEAQ (reference sequence). CDR3 size: 13 residues. Germline trimming cut 5 bases from V and 3 bases from J; bases unmatched to any gene: 2. The DNA of the CDR3 is TGTGCCAGCAGCACGCGGGAGACAGATACGCAGTATTTT. Translation gives CASSTRETDTQYF.

This clonotype was counted many times. The chain is built from TRBV12-3 or TRBV12-4 and TRBJ2-4, with TRBD2 matching over 7 bases. The CDR3 totals 14 residues. V lost 7 bases and J lost 4; bases outside the gene matches: 7. CDR3 residues: CASTWEGRKNIQYF. The CDR3 DNA reads TGTGCCAGCACGTGGGAGGGGAGAAAAAACATTCAGTACTTC.

The chain uses TRBV10-3 and TRBJ2-7, with 7 bases matching TRBD1. The CDR3 has 15 amino acids. Germline CDR1 and CDR2: ENHRY and SYGVKD. J gave up 0 bases and V 6 bases, and 8 bases lay outside the gene matches. CDR3 amino acids: CAISKPGQSSYEQYF. In DNA, the CDR3 is TGTGCCATCAGCAAACCGGGACAGTCCTCCTACGAGCAGTACTTC.

The sample holds a few counts of this clonotype. The rearrangement uses TRBV20-1 and TRBJ1-1; 9 bases map to TRBD1. CDR1 is DFQATT, CDR2 SNEGSKA, per germline (reference sequence). CDR3 length: 15 amino acids. After removal of 3 bases from V and 4 bases from J, the junction contained 9 bases not matched to a gene. The CDR3 loop reads CSASLQGAGGTEAFF. CDR3 DNA: TGCAGTGCTAGCTTACAGGGGGCAGGCGGCACTGAAGCTTTCTTT.

Note on this clonotype: A much larger clonotype is one base distant, so this may be a read error. This chain joins TRBV28 and TRBJ1-2; D might be TRBD1 (5 bases). In germline, CDR1 is MDHEN, CDR2 SYDVKM. There are 13 residues in the CDR3. Trimming cost V 4 bases and J 3 bases, with 9 bases left between them. The CDR3 DNA sequence: TGTGCCAGCAGTTCGACAGACTACTATGGCTACACCTTC. It yields the protein CASSSTDYYGYTF.

This clonotype has at least ten counts. This rearrangement joins TRBV7-6 to TRBJ2-1; D is tentatively TRBD1 or TRBD2 (5 bases each). The CDR3 is made up of 13 amino acids. V was cut by 0 bases and J by 5 bases, with 5 bases left in between. Per germline, CDR1 SGHVS and CDR2 FNYEAQ. CDR3 DNA: TGTGCCAGCAGCTTAGCGGGGGACAATGAGCAGTTCTTC. The encoded protein is CASSLAGDNEQFF.

The CDR3 DNA reads as TGTGCCAGCAGCTCCCCTTGGGGTGCGAACACCGGGGAGCTGTTTTTT. This sequence encodes CASSSPWGANTGELFF. V usage is TRBV11-2 and J usage is TRBJ2-2; no clear D gene. Trimming left V 4 bases short and J 0 bases short, with 12 bases between. Germline CDR1 and CDR2: SGHAT and FQNNGV. The CDR3 has 16 residues.

This sequence joins TRBV12-3 or TRBV12-4 and TRBJ2-3; the match to TRBD1 covers 11 bases. The CDR3 consists of 15 residues. V gave up 5 bases and J gave up 4 bases; unmatched junction bases: 5. The DNA of the CDR3 is TGTGCCAGCAGTCACCGGGACAGGGGGTCAGATACGCAGTATTTT. Translation: CASSHRDRGSDTQYF.

This clonotype has ten or more counts. The chain uses TRBV2 and TRBJ2-1, with D hard to call. Germline V gene sequence: CDR1 SNHLY, CDR2 FYNNEI. The V end was cut by 3 bases, the J end by 3 bases, with 9 bases between. CDR3 length equals 14 residues. The CDR3 DNA sequence: TGTGCCAGCAGTGAGCGGATCGACTACAATGAGCAGTTCTTC. This codes for CASSERIDYNEQFF.

This chain joins TRBV6-1 and TRBJ2-3; TRBD1 agrees at 7 bases. The J segment lost 4 bases and the V segment lost 6 bases, leaving 10 bases of the junction unmatched. Per germline, CDR1 MNHNS and CDR2 SASEGT. The CDR3 is 15 residues long. CDR3 nucleotides: TGTGCCAGCAGACCAAGGAAAACAGGGGCAGATACGCAGTATTTT. Translated: CASRPRKTGADTQYF.

This clonotype was detected ten times or more. The chain joins TRBV12-3 or TRBV12-4 to TRBJ2-3; D gene uncertain. The CDR3 contains 12 residues. Trimming took off 6 bases at V and 2 bases at J, with 6 bases between the two ends. The CDR3 here is CASRGNTDTQYF. The CDR3 DNA follows: TGTGCCAGCAGGGGGAACACAGATACGCAGTATTTT.

This clonotype was detected many times. The genes are TRBV28 and TRBJ2-2; no firm D call. Germline values: CDR1 MDHEN, CDR2 SYDVKM. Trimming took off 6 bases at V and 0 bases at J, with 8 bases between the two ends. The CDR3 has 14 residues. The DNA for the CDR3 is TGTGCCAGCAGCCCCCCCACGAACACCGGGGAGCTGTTTTTT. It is translated as CASSPPTNTGELFF.

This clonotype was seen repeatedly, ten times or more. The chain employs TRBV20-1 and TRBJ2-7; D remains ambiguous. Between the trimmed V and J ends, which lost 7 bases and 1 base, there was a span of 8 bases. CDR1 and CDR2 (germline): DFQATT, SNEGSKA (reference sequence). This CDR3 has 11 residues. As DNA, the CDR3 is TGCAGTGTTCGGCAGTCCTACGAGCAGTACTTC. Protein product: CSVRQSYEQYF.

To note about this clonotype: A read error may account for a junction end that differs from germline. The rearrangement uses TRBV6-2 or TRBV6-3 and TRBJ1-1, with D perhaps TRBD1 (5 bases). The germline V gene has CDR1 MNHEY and CDR2 SVGEGT. This CDR3 is 13 amino acids long. The CDR3 sequence: CASSSAGGTEAYF. The CDR3 DNA reads as TGTGCCAGCAGTTCGGCGGGGGGGACTGAAGCTTACTTT.

This chain links TRBV9 with TRBJ2-2; TRBD1 matches at 11 bases. In germline, CDR1 is SGDLS, CDR2 YYNGEE. The V gene end was trimmed by 4 bases and the J gene end by 4 bases; junction bases not matched to a gene: 6. The CDR3 is 16 residues long. CDR3 sequence (DNA): TGTGCCAGCAGCCCCTCGGACAGGGGGCCCACCGGGGAGCTGTTTTTT. Protein sequence: CASSPSDRGPTGELFF.

V and J are TRBV18 and TRBJ1-2; the D is unclear. With 3 bases removed from V and 3 bases from J, the gap between germline ends came to 14 bases. CDR1 KGHSH and CDR2 LQKENI come from the germline V gene. The CDR3 loop spans 15 amino acids. The CDR3 loop is CASSPKTDHDYGYTF. The CDR3 bases are TGTGCCAGCTCACCGAAGACGGACCACGACTATGGCTACACCTTC.

About this clonotype: A junction end diverges from the germline sequence, so it may reflect a read error. This rearrangement joins TRBV20-1 to TRBJ2-5; either TRBD1 or TRBD2 may supply D (5 bases each). Germline V gives CDR1 DFQATT, CDR2 SNEGSKA (reference sequence). The CDR3 totals 14 residues. As DNA, the CDR3 is TGCAGTGCCATATGGGACCCCAGGGCTGAGACCCAGAACTTC. Translation gives CSAIWDPRAETQNF.

The chain employs TRBV2 and TRBJ2-5; D unresolved. V lost 5 bases and J 4 bases, leaving 11 bases between the germline ends. The length of the CDR3 is 13 residues. The V gene's germline CDR1 is SNHLY and CDR2 FYNNEI. The DNA for the CDR3 is TGTGCCAGCAGTCGTAGGGCTGGAGAGACCCAGTACTTC. Protein: CASSRRAGETQYF. Full variable domain (remainder filled in from reference TRBV2 and TRBJ2-5): EPEVTQTPSHQVTQMGQEVILRCVPISNHLYFYWYRQILGQKVEFLVSFYNNEISEKSEIFDDQFSVERPDGSNFTLKIRSTKLEDSAMYFCASSRRAGETQYFGPGTRLLVL.

This clonotype was seen a few times. CDR3 bases: TGCAGTGCTTCGGGGACTAGCGGGAGGGCCCCCCCCCGGAATGAGCAGTTCTTC. Translating gives CSASGTSGRAPPRNEQFF. This chain links TRBV20-1 with TRBJ2-1; 16 bases agree with TRBD2. The CDR3 is made up of 18 amino acids. Germline-derived CDR1 and CDR2 are DFQATT and SNEGSKA (reference sequence). Unmatched junction bases numbered 14, after V lost 5 bases and J lost 7 bases.

This clonotype showed up just a few times. This chain links TRBV20-1 with TRBJ1-6, with 11 bases identical to TRBD1. Germline CDR1 and CDR2: DFQATT and SNEGSKA (reference sequence). The V gene end was trimmed by 3 bases and the J gene end by 3 bases; junction bases not matched to a gene: 7. There are 17 residues in the CDR3. The CDR3 DNA follows: TGCAGTGCTAGTGATACTGGGACAGGGGGCTATAATTCACCCCTCCACTTT. This gives the protein CSASDTGTGGYNSPLHF.

This clonotype was recorded many times. The chain combines TRBV11-3 with TRBJ2-5, with D uncertain. This CDR3 has 13 residues. V was pared by 7 bases and J by 0 bases, with 9 bases between. Per germline, CDR1 SGHNT and CDR2 YENEEA. The CDR3 DNA reads as TGTGCCAGCACCCGTAGGTACCAAGAGACCCAGTACTTC. Translating it yields CASTRRYQETQYF.

The chain combines TRBV20-1 with TRBJ2-5; either TRBD1 or TRBD2 may fit D (5 bases each). V was clipped by 6 bases and J by 1 base, with 12 bases between them. CDR1 and CDR2 (germline): DFQATT, SNEGSKA (reference sequence). The CDR3 spans 13 residues. The CDR3 here is CSAFGTLQETQYF. The CDR3 coding sequence is TGCAGTGCCTTCGGGACGCTCCAAGAGACCCAGTACTTC.

The genes are TRBV18 and TRBJ1-6, with 7 bases matching TRBD1. Trimming cost V 6 bases and J 10 bases; bases outside gene matches: 12. Germline CDR1 KGHSH, CDR2 LQKENI. This CDR3 region has 15 residues. The CDR3 reads CASSVNRDSASPLHF. The DNA for the CDR3 is TGTGCCAGCTCGGTAAACCGGGACAGTGCCTCACCCCTCCACTTT.

The V and J genes are TRBV28 and TRBJ2-3; 9 nucleotides align to TRBD1. CDR1 is MDHEN, CDR2 SYDVKM, per germline. The length of the CDR3 is 16 residues. V lost 5 bases to trimming and J lost 2 bases; unmatched junction nucleotides: 8. The CDR3 is CASSPTGTGSTDTQYF. The CDR3 region has the DNA TGTGCCAGCAGTCCTACCGGGACAGGGTCCACAGATACGCAGTATTTT.

This clonotype has only a few counts. This chain connects TRBV29-1 to TRBJ1-4, with 7 bases fitting TRBD1. The CDR3 contains 13 residues. Trimming removed 7 bases from V and 3 bases from J; junction bases left unmatched: 5. Germline CDR1 is SQVTM and CDR2 is ANQGSEA. The CDR3 DNA is TGCAGCGCTCGGACAGGCCCTAATGAAAAACTGTTTTTT. Amino acids: CSARTGPNEKLFF.

CDR3 amino acids: CASSPRIGEQYF. The DNA for the CDR3 is TGTGCCAGTAGCCCCCGGATCGGGGAGCAGTACTTC. This chain connects TRBV19 to TRBJ2-7; unclear D gene. Germline V gives CDR1 LNHDA, CDR2 SQIVND (reference sequence). Trimming stripped 6 bases from V and 7 bases from J, with 13 bases between. CDR3 length: 12 residues.

This clonotype was counted only a few times. This chain links TRBV20-1 with TRBJ2-6, with 7 bases fitting TRBD1. The CDR3 is made up of 16 amino acids. Trimming at V came to 5 bases and at J to 2 bases, leaving 9 bases not matched to a gene. Germline CDR1 DFQATT, CDR2 SNEGSKA (reference sequence). The CDR3 protein is CSARDRRTAGANVLTF. CDR3 nucleotide sequence: TGCAGTGCTCGGGACAGAAGGACTGCTGGGGCCAACGTCCTGACTTTC.